This T cell receptor (beta chain) was sequenced during a study of spatial heterogeneity in lung cancer. Findings and caveats of the study: It was found that expanded intratumoral alpha and beta TCR counts tracked tumor mutation counts.

This clonotype is labeled as medium-sized. The antigen is undetermined. Regarding time point: sample taken at primary tumor resection. The CDR3 consists of 16 residues. Trimming cost V 4 bases and J 1 base; bases outside gene matches: 4. Germline loops: CDR1 SGHRS, CDR2 YFSETQ. TCRdb analysed the 5' RACE reads with MiXCR anew, one entry per CDR3 protein. The table records about 7,900 distinct CDR3 sequences, around 6.3% of them present only once. This receptor was identified in a female donor with early-stage non-small cell lung cancer. V gene TRBV5-1 combines with J gene TRBJ1-5; 11 positions match TRBD1. Sequencing used lung tumor tissue, obtained at surgery. The CDR3 DNA sequence: TGCGCCAGCAGCCCCGGGACAGGGGGGAGCAATCAGCCCCAGCATTTT. It translates to CASSPGTGGSNQPQHF.